The clone carrying this T cell receptor beta chain came up many times. The data belong to a study of T cells after yellow fever vaccination. Findings of the study overall: Weaker in magnitude, the secondary response showed a faster peak on day 5 versus 15. The booster response re-showed most primary clones: 96% CD4, approximately 85% CD8. CD4 and CD8 compartments shared a small share of clonotypes, likely from convergent recombination.

Germline trimming cut 0 bases from V and 2 bases from J; bases unmatched to any gene: 8. The CDR3 length is 17 residues. Per the germline V gene, CDR1 is LGHNA and CDR2 is YSLEER. For TCR, cDNA came from 5'RACE template switching, which added a universal primer site and UMIs. TCRdb re-analysed the 5' RACE reads in MiXCR, keeping a single row per CDR3 protein. The sample records approximately 31,000 distinct CDR3 sequences, 10% to 13% being singletons. This specimen was PBMCs, either bulk or a sorted T-cell subset (CD4+, CD8+, memory, or dextramer-sorted; not recorded which), taken about 2 weeks after the first yellow fever vaccination. The chain recombines TRBV4-3 with TRBJ1-2, with TRBD1 matching 8 bases. The sequence derives from a man younger than 35 who received the YFV17D yellow fever vaccine. As DNA, the CDR3 is TGCGCCAGCAGCCAAGATTGGCAGGGGGCTGTAAACTATGGCTACACCTTC. This gives the protein CASSQDWQGAVNYGYTF.